This passage covers 30 T cell receptor beta chains from one sample sequenced in a study of blood T cell repertoires in COVID-19 (dated by TCRdb to 2020 to 2021). Libraries were built with the immunoSEQ multiplex PCR assay. TCRdb carries this immuneACCESS record with in-frame sequences only. Its versions omit some clonotypes, under half of them owing to an unresolved V gene in the studies checked, with the rest unexplained. The table for this sample lists 80,000 to 130,000 clones; approximately 92% of them were counted only once. Jointly, the top ten make up 4.5% to 6% of the sample. The sequenced sample consisted of peripheral blood. The source of these receptors is a man aged 70-80 years with acute or convalescent COVID-19.

The V gene is TRBV7-2, the J gene TRBJ2-1; 9 bases fit TRBD1. The CDR3 covers 17 residues. Per germline, CDR1 SGHTA and CDR2 FQGNSA. V dropped 5 bases and J dropped 2; count of bases not matched to a gene: 10. In DNA, the CDR3 is TGTGCCAGCAGCGCGCGACCTGGACAGGGGCCCTACAATGAGCAGTTCTTC. It yields the protein CASSARPGQGPYNEQFF. Supplemented by reference TRBV7-2 and TRBJ2-1, the full variable domain reads GAGVSQSPSNKVTEKGKDVELRCDPISGHTALYWYRQSLGQGLEFLIYFQGNSAPDKSGLPSDRFSAERTGGSVSTLTIQRTQQEDSAVYLCASSARPGQGPYNEQFFGPGTRLTVL.

The genes are TRBV20-1 and TRBJ2-5; D not resolved. V dropped 4 bases and J dropped 5 bases, with 8 bases sitting between them. The CDR3 loop spans 11 amino acids. Germline lookup yields CDR1 DFQATT and CDR2 SNEGSKA (reference sequence). The CDR3 nucleotides read TGCAGTGCTAATCGTCGGGAGACCCAGTACTTC. It codes for CSANRRETQYF.

The chain recombines TRBV5-6 with TRBJ1-2; unclear D gene. This CDR3 has 13 residues. CDR1 is SGHDT, CDR2 YYEEEE, per germline. With 0 bases removed from V and 6 bases from J, the gap between germline ends came to 9 bases. The chain's CDR3 is CASSLVGVHGYTF. CDR3 in DNA: TGTGCCAGCAGCTTGGTCGGGGTCCATGGCTACACCTTC.

The V gene is TRBV30, the J gene TRBJ2-4, with 12 positions matching TRBD1. The CDR3 spans 18 residues. CDR1 and CDR2 from the germline V gene are GTSNPN and SVGIG (reference sequence). The V segment lost 5 bases and the J segment 4 bases; nucleotides outside the gene matches: 15. The CDR3 loop is CAWDPGQGARVSKNIQYF. The CDR3 DNA is TGTGCCTGGGACCCGGGACAGGGGGCGAGGGTGTCTAAAAACATTCAGTACTTC.

The chain couples TRBV6-5 to TRBJ1-1, with D perhaps matching TRBD1 (5 bases). The CDR3 loop spans 14 amino acids. From germline, CDR1 is MNHEY and CDR2 SVGAGI. V was trimmed by 2 bases and J by 9 bases, leaving 16 bases between them. The CDR3: CASSYNIVSGKAFF. CDR3 DNA: TGTGCCAGCAGTTACAATATAGTGTCAGGGAAAGCTTTCTTT.

This clone appeared a single time. The gene calls are TRBV6-5 and TRBJ2-7; D remains unclear. Germline CDR1 and CDR2: MNHEY and SVGAGI. V lost 6 bases and J 3 bases, leaving 6 bases between the germline ends. This CDR3 is built from 11 residues. The CDR3 sequence is CASRSLYEQYF. The CDR3 DNA is TGTGCCAGCAGATCACTCTACGAGCAGTACTTC.

CDR3 nucleotides: TGTGCCAGCAGCAGGGGCAGAGTTCGTTCGGGTGGCTACACCTTC. Protein sequence: CASSRGRVRSGGYTF. The rearrangement links TRBV3-1 (or the pseudogene TRBV3-2) to TRBJ1-2; weak D call: TRBD1 (5 bases). This CDR3 comprises 15 residues. Trimming shortened V by 5 bases and J by 7 bases, and 20 bases separated the two germline ends. Germline-derived CDR1 and CDR2 are LGHDT and YNNKEL (reference sequence).

The chain carries TRBV9 and TRBJ2-7; 8 bases agree with TRBD2. The CDR3 loop spans 15 amino acids. V lost 4 bases and J lost 3; bases outside the gene matches: 9. Germline CDR1 and CDR2: SGDLS and YYNGEE. CDR3 in amino acids: CASSRSGLEGYEQYF. CDR3 bases: TGTGCCAGCAGCCGCTCGGGACTAGAGGGCTACGAGCAGTACTTC.

The chain combines TRBV7-3 with TRBJ2-7; 11 bases are a match to TRBD2. The V gene's germline CDR1 is SGHTA and CDR2 FQGTGA. Unmatched junction bases numbered 7, after V lost 3 bases and J lost 0 bases. This CDR3 comprises 17 residues. As DNA, the CDR3 is TGTGCCAGCAGCTTGACTAGCGGGGTATTAAGCTCCTACGAGCAGTACTTC. Its protein product is CASSLTSGVLSSYEQYF.

V gene TRBV25-1 combines with J gene TRBJ2-5, with D possibly TRBD2 on 7 matching bases. This CDR3 region has 14 residues. The V gene lost 9 bases and the J gene lost 5 bases, with 19 bases spanning the gap. Germline V gene data show CDR1 as MGHDK and CDR2 as SYGVNS. The DNA of the CDR3 is TGTGCCAGTGGGTTGGGGGGGGGCTATGAGACCCAGTACTTC. As protein: CASGLGGGYETQYF.

This chain links TRBV3-1 (or the pseudogene TRBV3-2) with TRBJ2-7, with 8 bases aligning to TRBD2. With V trimmed by 5 bases and J by 2 bases, 2 bases remained unmatched. CDR1 and CDR2 from the germline V gene are LGHDT and YNNKEL (reference sequence). There are 13 residues in the CDR3. The CDR3 bases are TGTGCCAGCAGCTGGGGACTAGCCTACGAGCAGTACTTC. This gives the protein CASSWGLAYEQYF.

The J gene is TRBJ1-2, the V gene TRBV21-1. TRBV21-1 represents a pseudogene. This CDR3 is 16 amino acids long. For the CDR3, the DNA is TGTGCCAGCAGCACGAAGCGTGGGAGGGGGAACTATGGCTACACCTTC. Amino acids: CASSTKRGRGNYGYTF.

The chain combines TRBV5-6 with TRBJ2-1, with 7 bases lining up with TRBD2. The CDR3 is 15 amino acids. The trim removed 5 bases at V and 0 bases at J, leaving 5 bases unmatched. CDR1 SGHDT and CDR2 YYEEEE come from the germline V gene. DNA for the CDR3: TGTGCCAGCAGTTCTAGCGGAAACTCCTACAATGAGCAGTTCTTC. Translated: CASSSSGNSYNEQFF.

This chain links TRBV5-4 with TRBJ2-3; D is unclear. The CDR3 consists of 15 residues. Germline V CDR1 and CDR2: SGHNT, YYREEE (reference sequence). V lost 4 bases to trimming and J lost 5 bases, with 17 bases between them. DNA for the CDR3: TGTGCCAGCAGCATTCGAACGGTTGGAGTAGATACGCAGTATTTT. Its translation is CASSIRTVGVDTQYF.

This rearrangement joins TRBV11-2 to TRBJ1-1; possible D gene TRBD1, 5 bases. With 3 bases removed from V and 1 base from J, the gap between germline ends came to 9 bases. The length of the CDR3 is 14 residues. From germline, CDR1 is SGHAT and CDR2 FQNNGV. The CDR3 protein is CASSLGLQNTEAFF. CDR3 coding DNA: TGTGCCAGCAGCTTGGGACTGCAGAACACTGAAGCTTTCTTT.

The chain uses TRBV30 and TRBJ1-2; D may be TRBD1 (5 bases). Germline CDR1 GTSNPN, CDR2 SVGIG (reference sequence). The CDR3 is 11 residues long. V was cut by 8 bases and J by 6 bases, with 13 bases left in between. The CDR3 DNA follows: TGTGCCGCTCCCGCGGGACATGGCTACACCTTC. Its translation: CAAPAGHGYTF.

This clone was seen only once. The J gene is TRBJ1-1, the V gene TRBV6-6; a possible D gene is TRBD1 (6 bases). The V gene's germline CDR1 is MNHNY and CDR2 SVGAGI (reference sequence). CDR3 size: 13 residues. Trimming removed 6 bases at V and 4 bases at J, with 12 bases between. The CDR3: CASSLRQVTEAFF. CDR3 nucleotide sequence: TGTGCCAGCAGCCTTCGACAGGTCACTGAAGCTTTCTTT.

The V and J genes are TRBV5-1 and TRBJ1-1; 8 positions agree with TRBD1. The CDR3 runs to 15 residues. The germline V gene has CDR1 SGHRS and CDR2 YFSETQ. With 6 bases clipped from V and 4 bases from J, the junction kept 11 bases outside the gene matches. In nucleotides, the CDR3 is TGCGCCAGCAAGGGGCCAGGGGGCTTTGGCACTGAAGCTTTCTTT. Translating gives CASKGPGGFGTEAFF.

This chain links TRBV28 with TRBJ2-1; TRBD2 matches 12 bases. The trim removed 6 bases at V and 4 bases at J, leaving 4 bases unmatched. Germline assignment: CDR1 MDHEN and CDR2 SYDVKM. The CDR3 is made up of 15 amino acids. CDR3 DNA sequence: TGTGCCAGCAGCTCCCTAGCGGGAGGGTACAATGAGCAGTTCTTC. Protein product: CASSSLAGGYNEQFF.

This clone was picked up one time. The chain combines TRBV10-3 with TRBJ1-1; D is undetermined. This CDR3 is 11 amino acids long. The germline V and J ends were trimmed by 10 bases and 1 base, with 7 bases remaining between them. Germline CDR1 reads ENHRY; CDR2 reads SYGVKD. Written as DNA, the CDR3 is TGTGCCACCTTCTCGAACACTGAAGCTTTCTTT. Translation gives CATFSNTEAFF.

The J gene is TRBJ2-3, the V gene TRBV9; D uncertain. V lost 1 base to trimming and J lost 3 bases, with 3 bases between them. The germline gives CDR1 SGDLS, CDR2 YYNGEE. There are 12 residues in the CDR3. DNA of the CDR3: TGTGCCAGCAGCGTAACAACAGATACGCAGTATTTT. Protein: CASSVTTDTQYF. Using reference TRBV9 and TRBJ2-3 for the parts outside the CDR3, the full variable domain is DSGVTQTPKHLITATGQRVTLRCSPRSGDLSVYWYQQSLDQGLQFLIQYYNGEERAKGNILERFSAQQFPDLHSELNLSSLELGDSALYFCASSVTTDTQYFGPGTRLTVL.

The V call is TRBV19, the J call TRBJ2-7; tentative D call: TRBD2 (6 bases). Trimming stripped 2 bases from V and 0 bases from J, with 11 bases between. The germline V gene has CDR1 LNHDA and CDR2 SQIVND (reference sequence). The CDR3 consists of 15 residues. DNA for the CDR3: TGTGCCAGTAGTATATTAGCGGCTAGCTCCTACGAGCAGTACTTC. Translated, it gives CASSILAASSYEQYF.

This chain connects TRBV6-2 or TRBV6-3 to TRBJ2-6, with a possible D match to TRBD1 (5 bases). Trimming took off 3 bases at V and 4 bases at J, with 16 bases between the two ends. The CDR3 has 17 residues. Germline values: CDR1 MNHEY, CDR2 SVGEGT. Here the CDR3 reads CASSYNPHRLGANVLTF. CDR3 DNA sequence: TGTGCCAGCAGTTATAATCCGCACAGGCTCGGGGCCAACGTCCTGACTTTC.

This chain links TRBV5-1 with TRBJ2-7; TRBD1 matches at 7 bases. After removal of 0 bases from V and 7 bases from J, the junction contained 10 bases not matched to a gene. The CDR3 runs 15 residues. CDR1 is SGHRS, CDR2 YFSETQ, per germline. As DNA, the CDR3 is TGCGCCAGCAGCTTGGTCCAAGACAGGGCGGAGGAGCAGTACTTC. Its protein is CASSLVQDRAEEQYF. The full variable domain, in which reference TRBV5-1 and TRBJ2-7 provide the parts outside the CDR3, is KAGVTQTPRYLIKTRGQQVTLSCSPISGHRSVSWYQQTPGQGLQFLFEYFSETQRNKGNFPGRFSGRQFSNSRSEMNVSTLELGDSALYLCASSLVQDRAEEQYFGPGTRLTVT.

This rearrangement joins TRBV6-5 to TRBJ1-4; possibly TRBD1 for D (5 bases). The V end lost 6 bases, the J end lost 8 bases, and 19 bases lay between the germline ends. The CDR3 spans 15 residues. Germline-derived CDR1 and CDR2 are MNHEY and SVGAGI. The CDR3 bases are TGTGCCAGCAGGCTAGGGAAGGGGCGAAGGGAAAAACTGTTTTTT. Amino acid sequence: CASRLGKGRREKLFF.

This clone showed up just a few times. The chain is built from TRBV5-4 and TRBJ2-7, with D tentatively TRBD2 (5 bases). There are 12 residues in the CDR3. The germline V gene encodes CDR1 SGHNT and CDR2 YYREEE (reference sequence). V lost 2 bases and J lost 4, with 7 bases in between. The CDR3 protein is CASSFRGYEQYF. As DNA, the CDR3 is TGTGCCAGCAGCTTCCGGGGTTACGAGCAGTACTTC.

V usage is TRBV5-1 and J usage is TRBJ2-2; 7 nucleotides match TRBD2. Germline V gene sequence: CDR1 SGHRS, CDR2 YFSETQ. Trimming took 1 base from V and 1 from J; bases not matched to a gene: 4. This CDR3 spans 16 amino acids. The CDR3 region is CASSLSERGNTGELFF. The CDR3 bases are TGCGCCAGCAGCTTGTCGGAGCGGGGGAACACCGGGGAGCTGTTTTTT.

The chain has TRBV20-1 and TRBJ1-2; D not resolved. CDR3 length: 11 amino acids. Germline V gene data show CDR1 as DFQATT and CDR2 as SNEGSKA (reference sequence). V dropped 3 bases and J dropped 6 bases, with 8 bases sitting between them. The CDR3 DNA reads TGCAGTGCTAGGGGCCAGGATGGCTACACCTTC. The encoded protein is CSARGQDGYTF.

This clone was seen once. The chain has TRBV21-1 and TRBJ2-2; the table's D call, TRBD2, was not checked against the DNA. TRBV21-1 is a pseudogene. The CDR3 is 21 amino acids. The CDR3 sequence is CASSKKRVLPGLAGEAGELFF. The CDR3 DNA reads as TGTGCCAGCAGCAAAAAAAGGGTCCTCCCGGGACTAGCGGGAGAGGCCGGGGAGCTGTTTTTT.

V usage is TRBV24-1 and J usage is TRBJ1-5; the match to TRBD1 covers 8 bases. The CDR3 length is 13 residues. Trimming at V came to 3 bases and at J to 11 bases, leaving 5 bases not matched to a gene. Germline V lookup: CDR1 KGHDR, CDR2 SFDVKD. CDR3 amino acids: CATSDEYRGTQHF. CDR3 sequence (DNA): TGTGCCACCAGTGATGAGTACAGGGGGACCCAGCATTTT.